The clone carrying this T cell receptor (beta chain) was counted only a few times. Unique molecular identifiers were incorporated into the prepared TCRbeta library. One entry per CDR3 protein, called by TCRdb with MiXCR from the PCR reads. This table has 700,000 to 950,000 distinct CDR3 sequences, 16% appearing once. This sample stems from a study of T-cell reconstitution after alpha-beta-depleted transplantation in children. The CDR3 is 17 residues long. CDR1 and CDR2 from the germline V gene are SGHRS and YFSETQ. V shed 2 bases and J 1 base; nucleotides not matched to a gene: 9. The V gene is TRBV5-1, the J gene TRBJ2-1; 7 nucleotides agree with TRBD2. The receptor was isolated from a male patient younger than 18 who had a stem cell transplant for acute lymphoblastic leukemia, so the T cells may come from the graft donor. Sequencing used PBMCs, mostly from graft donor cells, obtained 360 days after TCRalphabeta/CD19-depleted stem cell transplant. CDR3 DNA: TGCGCCAGCAGCTTTTCCCCGGGCGGGAGTTCCTACAATGAGCAGTTCTTC. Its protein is CASSFSPGGSSYNEQFF. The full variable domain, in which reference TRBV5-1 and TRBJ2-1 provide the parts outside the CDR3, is KAGVTQTPRYLIKTRGQQVTLSCSPISGHRSVSWYQQTPGQGLQFLFEYFSETQRNKGNFPGRFSGRQFSNSRSEMNVSTLELGDSALYLCASSFSPGGSSYNEQFFGPGTRLTVL.